A single sample is the source of the 8 T cell receptor beta chains below, sequenced in a study of human T cells and chemical hapten exposure. Time point defined: patch test 1, 2 weeks after DPC sensitization. Treatment denoted: therapeutic diphenylcyclopropenone sensitization with weekly scalp DPC. TCRdb reprocessed the RACE reads via MiXCR and lists one record per CDR3 protein. Of about 57,000 distinct CDR3 sequences in the sample, 9.3% were seen once. This material consisted of whole blood, taken in connection with sensitization to the hapten diphenylcyclopropenone (DPC). These receptors all come from a woman between 35 and 50 years old with alopecia areata. Some clones in this sample may be carry-over from other donors' samples.

The table lists this clonotype with a few counts. V usage is TRBV7-2 and J usage is TRBJ1-5, with D tentatively TRBD1 (5 bases). This CDR3 is 16 amino acids long. With 1 base removed from V and 0 bases from J, the gap between germline ends came to 10 bases. Germline V gene lookup returns CDR1 SGHTA and CDR2 FQGNSA. CDR3 sequence: CASSLDGQGSNQPQHF. DNA for the CDR3: TGTGCCAGCAGCTTAGATGGGCAGGGTAGCAATCAGCCCCAGCATTTT.

In this sample, this clonotype turned up many times. The rearrangement uses TRBV6-5 and TRBJ2-5; TRBD2 is a possible D gene (6 bases). The V end was cut by 6 bases, the J end by 5 bases, with 22 bases between. Germline assignment: CDR1 MNHEY and CDR2 SVGAGI. The CDR3 has 16 amino acids. The CDR3 coding sequence is TGTGCCAGCAGACCGGGGGAAGGGCTCGGGGAGGAGACCCAGTACTTC. Translation gives CASRPGEGLGEETQYF.

There are many counts of this clonotype. The J gene is TRBJ1-2, the V gene TRBV5-1; D unresolved. The germline CDR1 and CDR2 sequences are SGHRS and YFSETQ. CDR3 length: 16 amino acids. The V gene lost 0 bases and the J gene lost 2 bases, with 14 bases spanning the gap. CDR3 region: CASSLERGFSNYGYTF. In DNA, the CDR3 is TGCGCCAGCAGCTTGGAGCGGGGTTTTTCCAACTATGGCTACACCTTC. The full variable domain, with the rest looked up from reference TRBV5-1 and TRBJ1-2, is KAGVTQTPRYLIKTRGQQVTLSCSPISGHRSVSWYQQTPGQGLQFLFEYFSETQRNKGNFPGRFSGRQFSNSRSEMNVSTLELGDSALYLCASSLERGFSNYGYTFGSGTRLTVV.

This clonotype was seen at least ten times. The chain is built from TRBV19 and TRBJ1-4; perhaps TRBD1 as D (5 bases). V lost 3 bases and J lost 8, with 7 bases in between. Germline CDR1 is LNHDA and CDR2 is SQIVND (reference sequence). The length of the CDR3 is 12 residues. CDR3 residues: CASSMRGEKLFF. Here the CDR3 DNA reads TGTGCCAGTAGTATGCGGGGCGAAAAACTGTTTTTT.

The table lists this clonotype with many counts. V and J are TRBV25-1 and TRBJ1-1; D may be TRBD1 (5 bases). Trimming stripped 4 bases from V and 1 base from J, with 10 bases between. The CDR3 has 14 amino acids. CDR1 is MGHDK and CDR2 is SYGVNS in the germline V gene. Here the CDR3 reads CASSGGPTNTEAFF. The CDR3 nucleotides read TGTGCCAGCAGTGGGGGACCGACGAACACTGAAGCTTTCTTT.

A single count supports this clonotype. This sequence joins TRBV29-1 and TRBJ1-2; D not resolved. Trimming pared 5 bases from V and 7 bases from J, leaving 14 bases between. CDR3 length equals 12 residues. The germline CDR1 and CDR2 sequences are SQVTM and ANQGSEA. CDR3 coding DNA: TGCAGCGTTTCTGCGACACTCCCTGGCTACACCTTC. As protein: CSVSATLPGYTF.

This clonotype was detected many times. The chain joins TRBV6-2 or TRBV6-3 to TRBJ1-1; D not resolved. The CDR3 has 13 residues. Germline loops: CDR1 MNHEY, CDR2 SVGEGT. V was pared by 6 bases and J by 4 bases, with 12 bases between. This CDR3 reads CASRWGLSTEAFF. Written as DNA, the CDR3 is TGTGCCAGCAGGTGGGGATTGAGCACTGAAGCTTTCTTT.

This chain joins TRBV11-2 and TRBJ2-1; D may match TRBD1 or TRBD2 (7 bases each). Trimming left V 6 bases short and J 1 base short, with 25 bases between. CDR3 length equals 19 residues. Germline V gene data show CDR1 as SGHAT and CDR2 as FQNNGV. CDR3 protein: CASRTGVLRGGGSYNEQFF. The CDR3 DNA is TGTGCCAGCAGAACAGGGGTTTTACGGGGCGGGGGTTCCTACAATGAGCAGTTCTTC.